One and the same sample provided the 3 T cell receptor beta chains below, sequenced in a study of Tregs in tolerant kidney transplant recipients (dated by TCRdb to the late 2010s). Library creation used the immunoSEQ multiplex PCR assay. The source is immuneACCESS, and TCRdb retained only in-frame sequences with V and J called. Part of the clones is not carried over; for the studies checked, unresolved V genes explain less than half of this, and the remainder is unexplained. In all, the sample holds 100,000 to 150,000 clones, and approximately 90% of those were seen once. Around 0.58% of the sample lies in the top ten. The sample was CD4+ T cells from blood. All receptors derive from a human donor in good health.

The chain employs TRBV13 and TRBJ2-2; 14 nucleotides agree with TRBD2. V lost 0 bases, J lost 2 bases, and 11 bases stayed unmatched. CDR3 size: 21 residues. Germline V gives CDR1 PRHDT, CDR2 FYEKMQ (reference sequence). The CDR3 is CASSLGPPPGTSGRNTGELFF. The CDR3 DNA sequence: TGTGCCAGCAGCTTAGGCCCCCCTCCGGGGACTAGCGGGAGAAACACCGGGGAGCTGTTTTTT.

This CDR3 reads CASSSILRDLSSYEQYF. CDR3 nucleotide sequence: TGTGCCAGCAGCTCAATACTTCGGGACTTGAGCTCCTACGAGCAGTACTTC. This sequence joins TRBV5-6 and TRBJ2-7; weak D call: TRBD2 (6 bases). Trimming pared 3 bases from V and 0 bases from J, leaving 19 bases between. The CDR3 has 17 amino acids. The germline CDR1 and CDR2 sequences are SGHDT and YYEEEE.

V usage is TRBV4-1 and J usage is TRBJ1-5; D gene uncertain. V was shortened by 5 bases and J by 3 bases, with 17 bases between the two germline ends. CDR1 and CDR2 (germline): MGHRA, YSYEKL. There are 16 residues in the CDR3. The CDR3 protein is CASSIETGLSNQPQHF. The CDR3, as DNA: TGCGCCAGCAGCATCGAGACGGGCCTCTCCAATCAGCCCCAGCATTTT.